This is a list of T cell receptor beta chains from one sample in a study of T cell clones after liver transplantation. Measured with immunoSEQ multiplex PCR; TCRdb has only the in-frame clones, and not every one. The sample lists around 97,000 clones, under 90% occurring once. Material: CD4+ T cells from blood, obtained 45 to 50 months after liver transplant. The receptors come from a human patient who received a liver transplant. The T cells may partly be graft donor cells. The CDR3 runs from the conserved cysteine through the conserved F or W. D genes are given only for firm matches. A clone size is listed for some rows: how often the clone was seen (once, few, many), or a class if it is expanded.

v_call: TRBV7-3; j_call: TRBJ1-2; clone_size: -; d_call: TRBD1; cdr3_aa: CASSRDRGGGNGYTF; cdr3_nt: TGTGCCAGCAGCCGAGACAGGGGAGGTGGGAATGGCTACACCTTC
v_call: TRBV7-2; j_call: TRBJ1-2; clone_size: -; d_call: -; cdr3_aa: CASTQNPGGNYGYTF; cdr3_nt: TGTGCCAGCACCCAGAATCCGGGTGGCAACTATGGCTACACCTTC
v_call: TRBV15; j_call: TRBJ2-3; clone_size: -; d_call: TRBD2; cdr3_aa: CATSRDRSSGVKDTQYF; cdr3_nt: TGTGCCACCAGCAGAGATAGGAGTAGCGGGGTTAAAGATACGCAGTATTTT
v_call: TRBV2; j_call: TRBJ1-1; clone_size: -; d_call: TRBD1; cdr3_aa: CASSYHRDRGLVNTEAFF; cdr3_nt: TGTGCCAGCAGTTATCACCGGGACAGGGGGCTTGTTAACACTGAAGCTTTCTTT
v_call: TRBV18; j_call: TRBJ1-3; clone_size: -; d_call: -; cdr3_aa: CASSPAFNGNTIYF; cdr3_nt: TGTGCCAGCTCACCAGCCTTCAATGGAAACACCATATATTTT
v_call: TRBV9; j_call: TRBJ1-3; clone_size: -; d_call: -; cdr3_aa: CASSVSGSRMDTIYF; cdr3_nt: TGTGCCAGCAGCGTATCAGGCTCTCGTATGGACACCATATATTTT
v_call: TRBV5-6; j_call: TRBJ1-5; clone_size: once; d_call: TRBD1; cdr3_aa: CASSADRGQPQHF; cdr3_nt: TGTGCCAGCAGCGCTGACAGGGGTCAGCCCCAGCATTTT
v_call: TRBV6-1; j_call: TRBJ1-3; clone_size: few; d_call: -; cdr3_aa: CASTKSGSGNTIYF; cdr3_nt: TGTGCCAGCACAAAAAGCGGGTCTGGAAACACCATATATTTT
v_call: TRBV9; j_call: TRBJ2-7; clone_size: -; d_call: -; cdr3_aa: CASSTDPTYEQYF; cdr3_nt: TGTGCCAGCAGCACGGACCCTACCTACGAGCAGTACTTC
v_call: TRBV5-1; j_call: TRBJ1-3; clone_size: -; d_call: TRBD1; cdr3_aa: CASSLQTGTGNTIYF; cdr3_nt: TGCGCCAGCAGTCTACAGACAGGGACTGGAAACACCATATATTTT
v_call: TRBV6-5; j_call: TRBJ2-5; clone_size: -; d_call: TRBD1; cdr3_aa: CASGTGQAAQETQYF; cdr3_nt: TGTGCCAGCGGGACCGGACAGGCGGCCCAAGAGACCCAGTACTTC
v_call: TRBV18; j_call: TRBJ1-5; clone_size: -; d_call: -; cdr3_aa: CASSPNRGMGQPQHF; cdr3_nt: TGTGCCAGCTCCCCCAATAGGGGGATGGGGCAGCCCCAGCATTTT
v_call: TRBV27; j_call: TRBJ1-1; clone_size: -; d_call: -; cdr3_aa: CASSLGSRETEAFF; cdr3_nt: TGTGCCAGCAGTTTAGGTTCGCGGGAGACCGAAGCTTTCTTT
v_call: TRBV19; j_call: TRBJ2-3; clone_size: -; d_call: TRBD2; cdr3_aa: CASSTGGISADTQYF; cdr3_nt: TGTGCCAGTAGTACGGGGGGGATCAGCGCAGATACGCAGTATTTT
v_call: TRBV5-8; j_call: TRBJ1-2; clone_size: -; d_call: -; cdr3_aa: CASSLGGRTNYGYTF; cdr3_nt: TGTGCCAGCAGCTTGGGTGGCAGAACTAACTATGGCTACACCTTC
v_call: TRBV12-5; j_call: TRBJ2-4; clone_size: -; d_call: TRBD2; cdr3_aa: CASAPPGRLAKNIQYF; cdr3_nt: TGTGCTAGTGCTCCTCCCGGGAGGTTAGCCAAAAACATTCAGTACTTC
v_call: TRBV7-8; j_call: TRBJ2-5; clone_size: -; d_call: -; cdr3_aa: CASSNRDEETQYF; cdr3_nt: TGTGCCAGCAGCAACCGGGACGAAGAGACCCAGTACTTC
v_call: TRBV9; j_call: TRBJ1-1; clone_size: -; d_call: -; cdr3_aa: CASSSRLNPDTEAFF; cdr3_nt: TGTGCCAGCAGCTCCCGCCTCAACCCGGACACTGAAGCTTTCTTT
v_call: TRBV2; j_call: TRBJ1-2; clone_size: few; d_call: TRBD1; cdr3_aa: CASSVTTPTGNGYTF; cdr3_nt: TGTGCCAGCAGTGTAACGACGCCGACAGGGAATGGCTACACCTTC
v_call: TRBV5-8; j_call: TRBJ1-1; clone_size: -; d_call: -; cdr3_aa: CASTGWKGDAGLTPNTEAFF; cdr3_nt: TGTGCCAGCACCGGATGGAAGGGGGATGCGGGGCTAACCCCAAACACTGAAGCTTTCTTT
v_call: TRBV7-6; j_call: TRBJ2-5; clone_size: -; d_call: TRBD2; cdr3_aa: CASSLVSGAQETQYF; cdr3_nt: TGTGCCAGCAGCTTAGTTAGCGGGGCCCAAGAGACCCAGTACTTC
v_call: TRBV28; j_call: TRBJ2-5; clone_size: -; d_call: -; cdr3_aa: CATVRGPRETQYF; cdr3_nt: TGTGCCACCGTGAGAGGGCCGCGGGAGACCCAGTACTTC
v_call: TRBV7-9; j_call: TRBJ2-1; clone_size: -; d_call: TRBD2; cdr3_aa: CASSLTSGVRGNEQFF; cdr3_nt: TGTGCCAGCAGCTTAACTAGCGGAGTTCGGGGCAATGAGCAGTTCTTC
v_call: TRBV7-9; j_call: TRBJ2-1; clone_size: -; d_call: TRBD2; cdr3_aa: CASSTRSGRTYNEQFF; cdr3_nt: TGTGCCAGCAGCACCCGTAGCGGGAGGACCTACAATGAGCAGTTCTTC
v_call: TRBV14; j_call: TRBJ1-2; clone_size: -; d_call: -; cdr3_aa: CASSPGERGNQGYTF; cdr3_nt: TGTGCCAGCAGCCCCGGGGAGAGGGGTAATCAAGGCTACACCTTC
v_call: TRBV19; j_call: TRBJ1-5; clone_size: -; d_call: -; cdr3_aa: CASSIAGRVNQPQHF; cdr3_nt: TGTGCCAGTAGTATAGCAGGGAGGGTCAATCAGCCCCAGCATTTT